This T cell receptor (beta chain) was identified in a study of CD8 T cells in Susac syndrome. Roughly 0.45 to 1 ug RNA was reverse transcribed with random hexamers. TCR beta CDR3 was amplified by immunoSEQ covering 54 Vbeta and 13 Jbeta. TCRdb analysed the immunoSEQ multiplex PCR reads with MiXCR anew, one entry per CDR3 protein. Here the sample spans 150,000 to 200,000 distinct CDR3 sequences, approximately 93% being singletons. Per germline, CDR1 SNHLY and CDR2 FYNNEI. The CDR3 runs to 14 residues. Trimming pared 3 bases from V and 4 bases from J, leaving 10 bases between. From blood CD8+ and CD4+ T cells, the TCR beta chain was sequenced. Included as multiple sclerosis controls were treatment-naive patients who had stable or active relapsing-remitting disease.

The sequence was obtained from a human donor with multiple sclerosis. V gene TRBV2 combines with J gene TRBJ1-3; D is ambiguous. Sample: CD4+ T cells from PBMCs. In DNA, the CDR3 is TGTGCCAGCAGTGATATGACCCACGGAAACACCATATATTTT. Translated: CASSDMTHGNTIYF.